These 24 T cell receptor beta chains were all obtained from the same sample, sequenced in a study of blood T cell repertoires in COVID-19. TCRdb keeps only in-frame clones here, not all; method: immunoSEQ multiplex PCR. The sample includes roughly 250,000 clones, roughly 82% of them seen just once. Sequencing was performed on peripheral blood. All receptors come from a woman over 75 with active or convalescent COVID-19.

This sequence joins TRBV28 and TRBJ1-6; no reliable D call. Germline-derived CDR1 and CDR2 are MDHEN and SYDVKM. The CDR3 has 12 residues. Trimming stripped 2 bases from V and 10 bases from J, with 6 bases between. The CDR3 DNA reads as TGTGCCAGCAGTTTAGCTAAATCACCCCTCCACTTT. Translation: CASSLAKSPLHF.

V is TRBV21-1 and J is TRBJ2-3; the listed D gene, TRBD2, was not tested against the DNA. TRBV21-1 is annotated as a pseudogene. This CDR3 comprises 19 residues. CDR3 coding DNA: TGTGCCAGCAGCAAAGTAGGCCAGGTAAGCTACGGGAGGACAGATACGCAGTATTTT. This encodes CASSKVGQVSYGRTDTQYF.

CDR3 bases: TGTGCCAGCAGAAAGGACATTAGCGGCACCGGGGAGCTGTTTTTT. Protein: CASRKDISGTGELFF. The chain employs TRBV6-5 and TRBJ2-2; D is perhaps TRBD2 (6 bases). The ends were cut back, 6 bases at V and 4 bases at J, with 15 bases in the middle. CDR1 is MNHEY, CDR2 SVGAGI, per germline. The CDR3 is 15 residues long.

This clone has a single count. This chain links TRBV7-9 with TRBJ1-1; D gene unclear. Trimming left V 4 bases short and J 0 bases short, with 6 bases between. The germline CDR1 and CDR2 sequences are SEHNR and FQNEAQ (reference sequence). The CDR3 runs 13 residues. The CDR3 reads CASSSYMNTEAFF. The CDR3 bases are TGTGCCAGCAGCTCGTATATGAACACTGAAGCTTTCTTT.

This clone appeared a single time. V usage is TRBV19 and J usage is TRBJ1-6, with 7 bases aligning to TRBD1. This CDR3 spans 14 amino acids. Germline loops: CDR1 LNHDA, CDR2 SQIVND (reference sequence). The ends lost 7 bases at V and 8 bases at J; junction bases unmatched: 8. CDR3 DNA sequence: TGTGCCAGTACCTCGGGACAGACCTATTCACCCCTCCACTTT. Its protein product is CASTSGQTYSPLHF.

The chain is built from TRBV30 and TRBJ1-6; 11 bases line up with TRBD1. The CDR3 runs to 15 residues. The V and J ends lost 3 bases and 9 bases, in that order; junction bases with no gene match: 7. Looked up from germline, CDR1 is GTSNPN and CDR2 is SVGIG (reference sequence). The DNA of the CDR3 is TGTGCCTGGAGCCTAGGACAGGGGGCTTTTTCACCCCTCCACTTT. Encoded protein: CAWSLGQGAFSPLHF.

The CDR3 DNA reads as TGTGCCAGCAGCTTAGTGTGGGGGGGCACAGATACGCAGTATTTT. It specifies CASSLVWGGTDTQYF. The chain uses TRBV7-2 and TRBJ2-3; D is perhaps TRBD2 (6 bases). Trimming took 1 base from V and 1 from J, leaving 9 bases between them. Germline V gene data show CDR1 as SGHTA and CDR2 as FQGNSA. This CDR3 is built from 15 residues.

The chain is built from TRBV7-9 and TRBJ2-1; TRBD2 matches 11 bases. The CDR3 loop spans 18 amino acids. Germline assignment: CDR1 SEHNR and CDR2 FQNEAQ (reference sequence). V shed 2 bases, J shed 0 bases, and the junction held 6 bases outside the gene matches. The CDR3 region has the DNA TGTGCCAGCAGCTTACGCCTAGCGGGAGGTATCTCCTACAATGAGCAGTTCTTC. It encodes CASSLRLAGGISYNEQFF.

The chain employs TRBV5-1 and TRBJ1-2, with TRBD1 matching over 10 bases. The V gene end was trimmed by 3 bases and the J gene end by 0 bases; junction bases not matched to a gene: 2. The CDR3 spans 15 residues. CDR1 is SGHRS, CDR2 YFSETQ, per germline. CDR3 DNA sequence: TGCGCCAGCAGCTGGGGACAGGGGACTAACTATGGCTACACCTTC. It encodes CASSWGQGTNYGYTF.

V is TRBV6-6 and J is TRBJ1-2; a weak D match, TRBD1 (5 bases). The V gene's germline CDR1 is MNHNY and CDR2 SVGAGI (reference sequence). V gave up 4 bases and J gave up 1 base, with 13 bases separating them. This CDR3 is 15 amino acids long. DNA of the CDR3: TGTGCCAGCAGTTTCCCTCCCCAGGGTAACTATGGCTACACCTTC. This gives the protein CASSFPPQGNYGYTF.

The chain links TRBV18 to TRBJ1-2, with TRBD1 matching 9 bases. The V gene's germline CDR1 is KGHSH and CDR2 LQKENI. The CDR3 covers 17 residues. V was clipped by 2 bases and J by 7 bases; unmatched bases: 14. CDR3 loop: CASSPTIAFGTGTGYTF. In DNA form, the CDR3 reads TGTGCCAGCTCACCAACAATTGCTTTTGGGACAGGGACTGGCTACACCTTC. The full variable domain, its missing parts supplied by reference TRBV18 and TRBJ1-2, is NAGVMQNPRHLVRRRGQEARLRCSPMKGHSHVYWYRQLPEEGLKFMVYLQKENIIDESGMPKERFSAEFPKEGPSILRIQQVVRGDSAAYFCASSPTIAFGTGTGYTFGSGTRLTVV.

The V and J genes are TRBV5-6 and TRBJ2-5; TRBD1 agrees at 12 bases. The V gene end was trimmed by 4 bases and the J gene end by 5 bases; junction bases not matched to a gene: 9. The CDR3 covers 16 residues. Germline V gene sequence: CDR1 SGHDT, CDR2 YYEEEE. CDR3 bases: TGTGCCAGCAGCCCGTCGGGACAGGGGGCACGGGAGACCCAGTACTTC. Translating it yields CASSPSGQGARETQYF.

CDR3 loop: CASTTAGGNQPQHF. In nucleotides, the CDR3 is TGTGCCAGCACCACGGCGGGGGGTAATCAGCCCCAGCATTTT. The rearrangement uses TRBV6-5 and TRBJ1-5; possibly TRBD1 for D (5 bases). The V end lost 7 bases, the J end lost 4 bases, and 14 bases lay between the germline ends. Germline V gives CDR1 MNHEY, CDR2 SVGAGI. The CDR3 is 14 residues long.

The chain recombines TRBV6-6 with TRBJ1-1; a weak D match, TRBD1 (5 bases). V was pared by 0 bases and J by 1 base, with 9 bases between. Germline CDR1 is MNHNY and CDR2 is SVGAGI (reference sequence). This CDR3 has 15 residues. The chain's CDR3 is CASSYSGETNTEAFF. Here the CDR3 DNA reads TGTGCCAGCAGTTACTCAGGGGAAACGAACACTGAAGCTTTCTTT.

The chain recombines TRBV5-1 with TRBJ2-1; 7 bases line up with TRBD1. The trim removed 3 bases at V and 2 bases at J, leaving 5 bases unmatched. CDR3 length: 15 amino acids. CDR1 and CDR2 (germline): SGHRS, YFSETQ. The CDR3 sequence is CASSSDRVAYNEQFF. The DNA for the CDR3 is TGCGCCAGCAGCTCCGACAGGGTTGCCTACAATGAGCAGTTCTTC.

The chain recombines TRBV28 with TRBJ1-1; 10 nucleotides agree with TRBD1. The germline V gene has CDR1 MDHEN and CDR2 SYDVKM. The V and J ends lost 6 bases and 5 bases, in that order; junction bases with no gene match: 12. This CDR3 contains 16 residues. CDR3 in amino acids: CASSGQGGIKETEAFF. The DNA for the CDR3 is TGTGCCAGCAGCGGACAGGGGGGGATAAAGGAGACTGAAGCTTTCTTT.

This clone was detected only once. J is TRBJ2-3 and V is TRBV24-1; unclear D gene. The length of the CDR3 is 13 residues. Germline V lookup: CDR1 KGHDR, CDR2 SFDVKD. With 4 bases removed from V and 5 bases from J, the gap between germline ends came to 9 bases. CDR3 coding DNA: TGTGCCACCAGTGAAGTACTCGGAGATACGCAGTATTTT. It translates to CATSEVLGDTQYF.

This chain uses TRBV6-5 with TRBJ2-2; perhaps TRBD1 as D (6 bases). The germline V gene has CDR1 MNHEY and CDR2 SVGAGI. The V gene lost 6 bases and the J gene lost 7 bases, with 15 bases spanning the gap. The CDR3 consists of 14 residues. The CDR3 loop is CASRTTGIVGELFF. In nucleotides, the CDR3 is TGTGCCAGCAGAACTACAGGGATTGTCGGGGAGCTGTTTTTT.

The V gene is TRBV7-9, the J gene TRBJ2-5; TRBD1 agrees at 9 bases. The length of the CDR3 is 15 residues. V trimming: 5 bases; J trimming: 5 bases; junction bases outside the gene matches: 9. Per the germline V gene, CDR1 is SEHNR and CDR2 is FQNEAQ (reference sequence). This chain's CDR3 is CASSGQTGGRETQYF. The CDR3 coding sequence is TGTGCCAGCAGCGGTCAGACAGGGGGACGGGAGACCCAGTACTTC.

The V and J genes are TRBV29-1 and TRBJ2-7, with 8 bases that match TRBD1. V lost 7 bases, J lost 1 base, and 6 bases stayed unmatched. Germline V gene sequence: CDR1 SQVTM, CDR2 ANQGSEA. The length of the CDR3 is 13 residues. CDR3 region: CSARDRRSYEQYF. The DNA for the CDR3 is TGCAGCGCCCGGGACAGGCGTTCCTACGAGCAGTACTTC.

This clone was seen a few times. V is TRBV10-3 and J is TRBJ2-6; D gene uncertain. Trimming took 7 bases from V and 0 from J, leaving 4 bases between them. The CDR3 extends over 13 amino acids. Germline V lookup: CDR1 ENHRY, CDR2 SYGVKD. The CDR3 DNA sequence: TGTGCCATCAATCGCTCTGGGGCCAACGTCCTGACTTTC. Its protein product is CAINRSGANVLTF.

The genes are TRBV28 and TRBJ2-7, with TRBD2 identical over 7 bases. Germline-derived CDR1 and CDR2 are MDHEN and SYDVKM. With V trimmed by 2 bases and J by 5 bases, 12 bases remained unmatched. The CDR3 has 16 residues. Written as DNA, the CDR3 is TGTGCCAGCAGTTTAAGTGGTTGGGGGGGTCGGAACGAGCAGTACTTC. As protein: CASSLSGWGGRNEQYF. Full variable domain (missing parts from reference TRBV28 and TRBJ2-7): DVKVTQSSRYLVKRTGEKVFLECVQDMDHENMFWYRQDPGLGLRLIYFSYDVKMKEKGDIPEGYSVSREKKERFSLILESASTNQTSMYLCASSLSGWGGRNEQYFGPGTRLTVT.

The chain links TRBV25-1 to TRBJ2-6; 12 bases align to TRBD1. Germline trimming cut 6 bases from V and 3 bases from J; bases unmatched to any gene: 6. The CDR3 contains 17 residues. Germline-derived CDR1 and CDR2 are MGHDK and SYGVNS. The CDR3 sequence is CASSPGQGADGANVLTF. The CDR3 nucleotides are TGTGCCAGCAGCCCGGGACAGGGGGCTGATGGGGCCAACGTCCTGACTTTC.

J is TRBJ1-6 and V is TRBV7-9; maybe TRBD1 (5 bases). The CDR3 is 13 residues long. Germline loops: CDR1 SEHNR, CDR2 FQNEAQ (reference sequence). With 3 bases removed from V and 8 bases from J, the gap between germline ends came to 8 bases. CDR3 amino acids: CASSFEGDSPLHF. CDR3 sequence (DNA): TGTGCCAGCAGCTTTGAAGGGGATTCACCCCTCCACTTT. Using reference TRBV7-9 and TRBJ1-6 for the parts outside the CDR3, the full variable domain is DTGVSQNPRHKITKRGQNVTFRCDPISEHNRLYWYRQTLGQGPEFLTYFQNEAQLEKSRLLSDRFSAERPKGSFSTLEIQRTEQGDSAMYLCASSFEGDSPLHFGNGTRLTVT.